The present T cell receptor (beta chain) was sequenced within a study of CD8 T cells in Susac syndrome. Random hexamers were used to reverse transcribe the RNA input (about 0.5 to 1 ug). TCRdb ran MiXCR on the immunoSEQ multiplex PCR reads and lists one entry per CDR3 protein. This sample has 150,000 to 200,000 distinct CDR3 sequences, with around 95% found just once. The germline V gene encodes CDR1 SEHNR and CDR2 FQNEAQ (reference sequence). Trimming removed 2 bases from V and 0 bases from J, with 11 bases in between. This CDR3 contains 17 residues. Sequenced material: CD4+ T cells from PBMCs. The clonotype comes from a human donor in good health. This rearrangement joins TRBV7-9 to TRBJ2-6; tentatively, D is TRBD1 (5 bases). CDR3 in DNA: TGTGCCAGCAGCTTAAGTTCGACAGTCTCTGGGGCCAACGTCCTGACTTTC. This codes for CASSLSSTVSGANVLTF.